The 25 T cell receptor beta chains given below trace back to one sample, sequenced in a study of identical twins. From the 5' RACE reads, TCRdb called clonotypes with MiXCR, one entry per CDR3 protein. This table has around 1.7 million distinct CDR3 sequences, about 30% appearing once. The source material was cord blood. The receptors were gathered from a newborn girl in good health.

This clonotype was counted ten times or more. The V gene is TRBV27, the J gene TRBJ1-2; D is unclear. Trimming took 4 bases from V and 2 from J, leaving 5 bases between them. The CDR3 loop spans 12 amino acids. Germline-derived CDR1 and CDR2 are MNHEY and SMNVEV (reference sequence). The CDR3: CASSSQNYGYTF. The CDR3 DNA follows: TGTGCCAGCAGTTCCCAGAACTATGGCTACACCTTC.

Only a few counts were recorded for this clonotype. The chain carries TRBV20-1 and TRBJ2-5; possible D gene TRBD1, 5 bases. V lost 4 bases, J lost 5 bases, and 8 bases lay in between. There are 11 residues in the CDR3. From germline, CDR1 is DFQATT and CDR2 SNEGSKA (reference sequence). The CDR3 nucleotides are TGCAGTGCTATCAGGGTCGAGACCCAGTACTTC. Amino acid sequence: CSAIRVETQYF.

This chain connects TRBV7-9 to TRBJ1-5, with 8 bases aligning to TRBD1. This CDR3 has 15 residues. V lost 5 bases to trimming and J lost 2 bases; unmatched junction nucleotides: 5. Germline values: CDR1 SEHNR, CDR2 FQNEAQ (reference sequence). The CDR3: CASSPGGEGNQPQHF. As DNA, the CDR3 is TGTGCCAGCAGCCCAGGGGGCGAGGGCAATCAGCCCCAGCATTTT.

This clonotype was counted a few times. The gene calls are TRBV10-3 and TRBJ1-2, with 7 bases matching TRBD1. V lost 0 bases and J lost 3; bases outside the gene matches: 4. The CDR3 totals 15 residues. Germline CDR1 and CDR2: ENHRY and SYGVKD. The CDR3 region is CAISESGGAYYGYTF. DNA of the CDR3: TGTGCCATCAGTGAGTCAGGGGGCGCGTACTATGGCTACACCTTC.

A few counts support this clonotype. The chain carries TRBV28 and TRBJ1-1, with TRBD1 matching 8 bases. The CDR3 length is 14 residues. Germline loops: CDR1 MDHEN, CDR2 SYDVKM. Trimming took 5 bases from V and 4 from J; bases not matched to a gene: 6. Here the CDR3 DNA reads TGTGCCAGCAGTGCGTCCCAGGGGGCCACTGAAGCTTTCTTT. Translating it yields CASSASQGATEAFF.

The chain's CDR3 is CASSPNRDNSYEQYF. The CDR3 nucleotides read TGTGCCAGCAGCCCAAACCGGGACAACTCCTACGAGCAGTACTTC. V and J are TRBV7-8 and TRBJ2-7; D perhaps matches TRBD1 (6 bases). CDR3 length: 15 residues. Germline CDR1 reads SGHVS; CDR2 reads FQNEAQ. Trimming removed 5 bases at V and 0 bases at J, with 14 bases between.

The chain has TRBV4-2 and TRBJ2-3; a weak D match, TRBD1 (7 bases). The CDR3 has 15 residues. Germline lookup yields CDR1 LGHNA and CDR2 YNFKEQ. The ends were cut back, 1 base at V and 5 bases at J, with 13 bases in the middle. Written as DNA, the CDR3 is TGTGCCAGCAGCCAAGGTCGACAGGGAGGAGATACGCAGTATTTT. Amino acid sequence: CASSQGRQGGDTQYF.

The chain recombines TRBV7-2 with TRBJ2-1; 7 nucleotides agree with TRBD2. The J call is in doubt because the DNA end fits TRBJ2-7 better. Germline V gene lookup returns CDR1 SGHTA and CDR2 FQGNSA. The CDR3 covers 14 residues. DNA of the CDR3: TGTGCCAGCAGCTTTCCGCGGGAGAGGAATGAGCAGTACTTC. It specifies CASSFPRERNEQYF.

In this sample, this clonotype turned up a few times. The chain combines TRBV27 with TRBJ1-2, with 8 bases matching TRBD1. V lost 5 bases and J lost 7; bases outside the gene matches: 6. CDR1 is MNHEY and CDR2 is SMNVEV in the germline V gene (reference sequence). The CDR3 contains 13 residues. CDR3 coding DNA: TGTGCCAGCAGTACGGACAGGGCGGGTGGCTACACCTTC. As protein: CASSTDRAGGYTF.

On this clonotype itself: One end of the junction does not line up with germline, which may come from a read error. V is TRBV4-2 and J is TRBJ1-2, with 7 positions matching TRBD1. From germline, CDR1 is LGHNA and CDR2 YNFKEQ. This CDR3 region has 13 residues. CDR3 coding DNA: TGTGCCAGCAGCCCCGGGCAGGGGGATGGCTGCACCTTC. It is translated as CASSPGQGDGCTF.

As concerns this clonotype: At one boundary the junction diverges from the germline segment, which might be a read error. This chain connects TRBV3-1 to TRBJ1-2; possible D gene TRBD1, 6 bases. The germline gives CDR1 LGHDT, CDR2 YNNKEL (reference sequence). CDR3 length equals 14 residues. The CDR3 spells CASSQPYRVRGHTF. For the CDR3, the DNA is TGTGCCAGCAGCCAGCCTTACAGGGTTCGTGGCCACACCTTC.

This clonotype appeared a few times. The V call is TRBV24-1, the J call TRBJ2-3; D ambiguous. The CDR3 is made up of 11 amino acids. V was shortened by 6 bases and J by 6 bases, with 6 bases between the two germline ends. Germline assignment: CDR1 KGHDR and CDR2 SFDVKD. Here the CDR3 reads CATSQADTQYF. The CDR3 DNA follows: TGTGCCACCAGTCAGGCGGATACGCAGTATTTT.

The DNA for the CDR3 is TGTGCCAGCAGTGCGATTGATCGTAATGGCTACACCTTC. Amino acids: CASSAIDRNGYTF. The rearrangement links TRBV25-1 to TRBJ1-2; D is unresolved. Between the trimmed V and J ends, which lost 4 bases and 6 bases, there was a span of 12 bases. CDR1 is MGHDK and CDR2 is SYGVNS in the germline V gene. This CDR3 is built from 13 residues.

CDR3 in amino acids: CASSYLNGRGNTEAFF. In DNA form, the CDR3 reads TGTGCCAGCAGTTACTTAAACGGCAGGGGGAACACTGAAGCTTTCTTT. The J gene is TRBJ1-1, the V gene TRBV6-5, with D perhaps matching TRBD1 (6 bases). CDR1 and CDR2 from the germline V gene are MNHEY and SVGAGI. This CDR3 region has 16 residues. V gave up 1 base and J gave up 1 base, with 13 bases separating them.

This clonotype came up a few times. The V call is TRBV12-3 or TRBV12-4, the J call TRBJ2-5, with D perhaps matching TRBD1 (5 bases). The end of the DNA fits TRBJ2-7 better, so the J call may be wrong. The CDR3 covers 15 residues. The CDR3 region is CASSLQGPFLYEQYF. DNA of the CDR3: TGTGCCAGCAGTTTACAGGGTCCATTCCTCTACGAGCAGTACTTC.

This chain uses TRBV12-3 or TRBV12-4 with TRBJ2-4, with 7 bases that match TRBD2. The CDR3 is 16 amino acids. V dropped 3 bases and J dropped 1; count of bases not matched to a gene: 6. CDR3 nucleotides: TGTGCCAGCAGTTTCCGAGCGGGGCAGGCCAAAAACATTCAGTACTTC. It yields the protein CASSFRAGQAKNIQYF.

This clonotype was seen many times. The CDR3 DNA reads TGTGCCAGCAGTTCTAGCGGGAGGCAAGAGACCCAGTACTTC. Translated: CASSSSGRQETQYF. The chain uses TRBV2 and TRBJ2-5; 11 bases are a match to TRBD2. The V and J ends lost 5 bases and 2 bases, in that order; junction bases with no gene match: 1. CDR1 and CDR2 from the germline V gene are SNHLY and FYNNEI. The CDR3 is made up of 14 amino acids.

V usage is TRBV7-9 and J usage is TRBJ1-1; D is ambiguous. CDR3 length: 14 residues. The germline V and J ends were trimmed by 3 bases and 1 base, with 9 bases remaining between them. Germline V gene sequence: CDR1 SEHNR, CDR2 FQNEAQ (reference sequence). CDR3: CASSFSSSNTEAFF. The CDR3 DNA sequence: TGTGCCAGCAGCTTTTCATCCTCGAACACTGAAGCTTTCTTT. The full variable domain, in which reference TRBV7-9 and TRBJ1-1 provide the parts outside the CDR3, is DTGVSQNPRHKITKRGQNVTFRCDPISEHNRLYWYRQTLGQGPEFLTYFQNEAQLEKSRLLSDRFSAERPKGSFSTLEIQRTEQGDSAMYLCASSFSSSNTEAFFGQGTRLTVV.

The V call is TRBV20-1, the J call TRBJ2-1, with TRBD2 matching 8 bases. Germline CDR1 and CDR2: DFQATT and SNEGSKA (reference sequence). CDR3 length equals 12 residues. The V gene end was trimmed by 3 bases and the J gene end by 9 bases; junction bases not matched to a gene: 4. For the CDR3, the DNA is TGCAGTGCTAGCGGGAGGGATGTTGAGCAGTTCTTC. As protein: CSASGRDVEQFF.

V is TRBV5-1 and J is TRBJ2-3, with a tentative D call TRBD2 (7 bases). CDR3 length: 16 residues. Germline V gene sequence: CDR1 SGHRS, CDR2 YFSETQ. The V end was cut by 10 bases, the J end by 3 bases, with 24 bases between. The DNA for the CDR3 is TGCGCCTCTAGCAAGGGGGGGACGGATTCTACAGATACGCAGTATTTT. The encoded protein is CASSKGGTDSTDTQYF. The full variable domain, with the rest looked up from reference TRBV5-1 and TRBJ2-3, is KAGVTQTPRYLIKTRGQQVTLSCSPISGHRSVSWYQQTPGQGLQFLFEYFSETQRNKGNFPGRFSGRQFSNSRSEMNVSTLELGDSALYLCASSKGGTDSTDTQYFGPGTRLTVL.

This clonotype occurred many times. The V and J genes are TRBV7-9 and TRBJ1-1; no firm D call. Trimming left V 5 bases short and J 6 bases short, with 10 bases between. CDR1 is SEHNR and CDR2 is FQNEAQ in the germline V gene (reference sequence). This CDR3 has 12 amino acids. The CDR3 DNA follows: TGTGCCAGCAGCCATCAGGCCCCTGAAGCTTTCTTT. It encodes CASSHQAPEAFF.

A few counts support this clonotype. This chain links TRBV10-3 with TRBJ1-2; D is uncertain. Germline CDR1 is ENHRY and CDR2 is SYGVKD. Trimming cost V 5 bases and J 2 bases, with 9 bases left between them. This CDR3 contains 13 residues. The CDR3 DNA reads as TGTGCCATCAGTCCCGACACGAACTATGGCTACACCTTC. Encoded protein: CAISPDTNYGYTF.

This clonotype was detected a few times. CDR3 coding DNA: TGCGCCAGCAGTGACCGGGACGAAGATGGCTACACCTTC. Its translation is CASSDRDEDGYTF. This chain uses TRBV10-2 with TRBJ1-2, with D maybe TRBD1 (5 bases). Per germline, CDR1 WSHSY and CDR2 SAAADI. This CDR3 region has 13 residues. V was pared by 3 bases and J by 6 bases, with 11 bases between.

This sequence joins TRBV5-1 and TRBJ2-7, with 8 bases fitting TRBD2. This CDR3 has 15 residues. CDR1 and CDR2 (germline): SGHRS, YFSETQ. The junction had 11 bases not matched to a gene; V was cut back by 7 bases and J by 2 bases. The CDR3 sequence: CASSQGGAGAYEQYF. CDR3 in DNA: TGCGCCAGCTCCCAAGGGGGAGCGGGAGCCTACGAGCAGTACTTC.

The chain has TRBV11-2 and TRBJ2-3, with TRBD2 matching over 11 bases. Germline V gene data show CDR1 as SGHAT and CDR2 as FQNNGV. After removal of 2 bases from V and 4 bases from J, the junction contained 5 bases not matched to a gene. This CDR3 is 16 amino acids long. The CDR3 reads CASSLIAGGVADTQYF. For the CDR3, the DNA is TGTGCCAGCAGCTTAATAGCGGGAGGGGTGGCAGATACGCAGTATTTT.